This record covers a single T cell receptor (beta chain). These data are taken from a study of T cell changes during pregnancy in multiple sclerosis. Clones were read by immunoSEQ multiplex PCR, and TCRdb kept only the in-frame ones, dropping some. Of tens of thousands of clones detected, roughly 92% appear once; the ten largest clones hold just under 2%. The receptor was isolated from a female donor with multiple sclerosis, enrolled in a pregnancy study. This specimen consisted of peripheral blood, obtained in the second trimester of pregnancy.

The CDR3 coding sequence is TGTGCCAGTAGTCGACAGCCCAGGCTAAACAATGAGCAGTTCTTC. This codes for CASSRQPRLNNEQFF. The chain employs TRBV19 and TRBJ2-1; D may be TRBD1 (5 bases). With 5 bases removed from V and 5 bases from J, the gap between germline ends came to 16 bases. This CDR3 spans 15 amino acids. Per the germline V gene, CDR1 is LNHDA and CDR2 is SQIVND (reference sequence).